The rows below give T cell receptor beta chains drawn from one sample of a study of cytomegalovirus exposure and HLA in healthy donors. Profiling relied on immunoSEQ multiplex PCR, and the TCRdb table lists in-frame clones only, not all of them. The profile shows about 140,000 clones, 65% to 80% of them singletons. Sequenced input: PBMCs. The source is a male donor in good health and CMV-seronegative. CDR3s include the opening cysteine and the closing phenylalanine or tryptophan. Each record gives: J gene, V gene, D gene, clone size, CDR3 protein, CDR3 DNA. A D gene is named only where the DNA matches it firmly. Not all rows give a size; the values are once, few, many and, for expanded clones, a class.

J gene: TRBJ1-2; V gene: TRBV6-6; D gene: TRBD1; clone size: NA; CDR3 protein: CASSYRRGGEGYTF; CDR3 DNA: TGTGCCAGCAGTTACAGGAGAGGGGGCGAGGGCTACACCTTC
J gene: TRBJ2-3; V gene: TRBV11-3; D gene: NA; clone size: NA; CDR3 protein: CASSPDSVRDTQYF; CDR3 DNA: TGTGCCAGCAGCCCAGACAGTGTTCGAGATACGCAGTATTTT
J gene: TRBJ2-2; V gene: TRBV7-9; D gene: NA; clone size: medium-sized; CDR3 protein: CASSLLSGELFF; CDR3 DNA: TGTGCCAGCAGCTTACTTTCCGGGGAGCTGTTTTTT
J gene: TRBJ2-1; V gene: TRBV5-1; D gene: NA; clone size: NA; CDR3 protein: CASSSGGPGNEQFF; CDR3 DNA: TGCGCCAGCAGCTCCGGGGGGCCAGGGAATGAGCAGTTCTTC
J gene: TRBJ1-5; V gene: TRBV2; D gene: TRBD1; clone size: NA; CDR3 protein: CASGNEQGVGQPQHF; CDR3 DNA: TGTGCCAGTGGCAATGAACAGGGGGTGGGTCAGCCCCAGCATTTT
J gene: TRBJ2-1; V gene: TRBV30; D gene: NA; clone size: NA; CDR3 protein: CAWSRLAGYEQFF; CDR3 DNA: TGTGCCTGGAGTAGGCTAGCAGGATATGAGCAGTTCTTC
J gene: TRBJ2-2; V gene: TRBV4-1; D gene: TRBD1; clone size: NA; CDR3 protein: CASSQQRQGTNTGELFF; CDR3 DNA: TGCGCCAGCAGCCAACAGCGACAGGGAACGAACACCGGGGAGCTGTTTTTT
J gene: TRBJ2-7; V gene: TRBV7-9; D gene: NA; clone size: NA; CDR3 protein: CASSLGGTHEQYF; CDR3 DNA: TGTGCCAGCAGCTTAGGCGGAACCCACGAGCAGTACTTC
J gene: TRBJ2-3; V gene: TRBV18; D gene: TRBD2; clone size: NA; CDR3 protein: CASSPRRLAGDGATDTQYF; CDR3 DNA: TGTGCCAGCTCACCACGAAGACTAGCGGGAGATGGGGCCACAGATACGCAGTATTTT
J gene: TRBJ2-1; V gene: TRBV6-6; D gene: NA; clone size: NA; CDR3 protein: CASRRGLDNEQFF; CDR3 DNA: TGTGCCAGCCGGCGGGGCCTAGATAATGAGCAGTTCTTC
J gene: TRBJ2-5; V gene: TRBV25-1; D gene: NA; clone size: NA; CDR3 protein: CASSESRGSETQYF; CDR3 DNA: TGTGCCAGCAGTGAATCCAGGGGCTCAGAGACCCAGTACTTC
J gene: TRBJ2-2; V gene: TRBV7-6; D gene: TRBD2; clone size: NA; CDR3 protein: CASTSGKNTGELFF; CDR3 DNA: TGTGCCAGCACGAGCGGGAAGAACACCGGGGAGCTGTTTTTT
J gene: TRBJ1-1; V gene: TRBV28; D gene: TRBD1; clone size: NA; CDR3 protein: CASAGTGIGNTEAFF; CDR3 DNA: TGTGCCAGCGCCGGGACAGGTATAGGGAACACTGAAGCTTTCTTT
J gene: TRBJ2-7; V gene: TRBV5-1; D gene: NA; clone size: NA; CDR3 protein: CASSPNLPGSYEQYF; CDR3 DNA: TGCGCCAGCAGCCCCAATCTCCCCGGGTCCTACGAGCAGTACTTC
J gene: TRBJ2-2; V gene: TRBV7-9; D gene: NA; clone size: NA; CDR3 protein: CASSATQVTGELFF; CDR3 DNA: TGTGCCAGCAGCGCCACACAGGTCACCGGGGAGCTGTTTTTT
J gene: TRBJ1-1; V gene: TRBV27; D gene: NA; clone size: NA; CDR3 protein: CASRAGTMNTEAFF; CDR3 DNA: TGTGCCAGCAGAGCCGGGACAATGAACACTGAAGCTTTCTTT
J gene: TRBJ1-3; V gene: TRBV6-1; D gene: TRBD1; clone size: NA; CDR3 protein: CASSERGTGGLSGNTIYF; CDR3 DNA: TGTGCCAGCAGTGAAAGGGGGACAGGGGGTCTCTCTGGAAACACCATATATTTT
J gene: TRBJ2-3; V gene: TRBV9; D gene: NA; clone size: NA; CDR3 protein: CASSAARSTDTQYF; CDR3 DNA: TGTGCCAGCAGCGCTGCTAGAAGCACAGATACGCAGTATTTT
J gene: TRBJ1-1; V gene: TRBV5-6; D gene: TRBD1; clone size: NA; CDR3 protein: CASSLTGGRGAEAFF; CDR3 DNA: TGTGCCAGCAGCTTGACAGGGGGCCGAGGGGCTGAAGCTTTCTTT
J gene: TRBJ2-1; V gene: TRBV4-2; D gene: NA; clone size: NA; CDR3 protein: CASSQEWLADYNEQFF; CDR3 DNA: TGTGCCAGCAGCCAAGAGTGGCTAGCAGATTACAATGAGCAGTTCTTC
J gene: TRBJ2-1; V gene: TRBV7-3; D gene: TRBD2; clone size: NA; CDR3 protein: CASSLGVSGLAANNEQFF; CDR3 DNA: TGTGCCAGCAGCTTAGGGGTGTCGGGACTAGCTGCGAACAATGAGCAGTTCTTC
J gene: TRBJ2-1; V gene: TRBV4-1; D gene: NA; clone size: NA; CDR3 protein: CASSQDGHRSEQFF; CDR3 DNA: TGCGCCAGCAGCCAAGATGGGCACCGTAGTGAGCAGTTCTTC
J gene: TRBJ2-7; V gene: TRBV7-8; D gene: TRBD1; clone size: NA; CDR3 protein: CASSFPPRGQGAYEQYF; CDR3 DNA: TGTGCCAGCAGCTTCCCCCCCCGCGGCCAGGGGGCGTACGAGCAGTACTTC
J gene: TRBJ2-2; V gene: TRBV7-2; D gene: TRBD1; clone size: NA; CDR3 protein: CASSLGDRVAGELFF; CDR3 DNA: TGTGCCAGCAGCTTAGGAGACAGGGTAGCCGGGGAGCTGTTTTTT
J gene: TRBJ1-5; V gene: TRBV7-9; D gene: TRBD1; clone size: NA; CDR3 protein: CASSGWDREIYYSNQPQHF; CDR3 DNA: TGTGCCAGCAGCGGATGGGACAGGGAAATTTACTATAGCAATCAGCCCCAGCATTTT
J gene: TRBJ2-3; V gene: TRBV7-2; D gene: TRBD2; clone size: NA; CDR3 protein: CASSLVGAGGPRDTQYF; CDR3 DNA: TGTGCCAGCAGCTTAGTCGGAGCGGGGGGCCCCCGAGATACGCAGTATTTT
J gene: TRBJ2-7; V gene: TRBV7-2; D gene: TRBD2; clone size: NA; CDR3 protein: CASSYSTSGVSYEQYF; CDR3 DNA: TGTGCCAGCAGCTACTCGACTAGCGGGGTCTCCTACGAGCAGTACTTC
J gene: TRBJ2-5; V gene: TRBV5-8; D gene: TRBD2; clone size: once; CDR3 protein: CASSPGTSGVPYQETQYF; CDR3 DNA: TGTGCCAGCAGCCCCGGGACTAGCGGGGTCCCGTACCAAGAGACCCAGTACTTC
J gene: TRBJ1-2; V gene: TRBV29-1; D gene: NA; clone size: NA; CDR3 protein: CSVGGRGNYGYTF; CDR3 DNA: TGCAGCGTGGGAGGGCGAGGTAACTATGGCTACACCTTC
J gene: TRBJ2-6; V gene: TRBV6-1; D gene: NA; clone size: NA; CDR3 protein: CASSGTASGANGLTF; CDR3 DNA: TGTGCCAGCAGTGGGACGGCCTCTGGGGCCAACGGCCTGACTTTC
J gene: TRBJ2-3; V gene: TRBV6-1; D gene: NA; clone size: NA; CDR3 protein: CASSEREVSTQYF; CDR3 DNA: TGTGCCAGCAGTGAAAGAGAGGTTTCAACGCAGTATTTT
J gene: TRBJ1-6; V gene: TRBV6-5; D gene: TRBD1; clone size: NA; CDR3 protein: CASSSGTGGLNSPLHF; CDR3 DNA: TGTGCCAGCAGTTCAGGGACAGGGGGCCTAAATTCACCCCTCCACTTT
J gene: TRBJ2-7; V gene: TRBV19; D gene: NA; clone size: NA; CDR3 protein: CASSVNAGSTYEQYF; CDR3 DNA: TGTGCCAGTAGTGTTAACGCGGGTTCTACCTACGAGCAGTACTTC
J gene: TRBJ2-3; V gene: TRBV5-1; D gene: TRBD1; clone size: NA; CDR3 protein: CASSLAQGASNTQYF; CDR3 DNA: TGCGCCAGCAGCTTGGCTCAGGGGGCGTCGAATACGCAGTATTTT
J gene: TRBJ1-2; V gene: TRBV28; D gene: NA; clone size: NA; CDR3 protein: CASSLKRNYGYTF; CDR3 DNA: TGTGCCAGCAGTTTGAAACGGAACTATGGCTACACCTTC
J gene: TRBJ2-1; V gene: TRBV7-2; D gene: TRBD2; clone size: NA; CDR3 protein: CASSTRVAGALNEQFF; CDR3 DNA: TGTGCCAGCAGCACCCGTGTAGCGGGAGCTTTAAATGAGCAGTTCTTC
J gene: TRBJ1-3; V gene: TRBV7-3; D gene: TRBD1; clone size: NA; CDR3 protein: CASSLGQRRSGNTIYF; CDR3 DNA: TGTGCCAGCAGCTTGGGACAGCGCCGCTCTGGAAACACCATATATTTT
J gene: TRBJ1-3; V gene: TRBV4-1; D gene: TRBD1; clone size: NA; CDR3 protein: CASSHGTGPKSGNTIYF; CDR3 DNA: TGCGCCAGCAGCCACGGGACAGGCCCCAAATCTGGAAACACCATATATTTT
J gene: TRBJ2-5; V gene: TRBV14; D gene: TRBD2; clone size: NA; CDR3 protein: CASSQDFTSAKETQYF; CDR3 DNA: TGTGCCAGCAGCCAAGATTTCACTAGCGCGAAAGAGACCCAGTACTTC
J gene: TRBJ2-1; V gene: TRBV29-1; D gene: NA; clone size: NA; CDR3 protein: CSGGSEQFF; CDR3 DNA: TGCAGCGGAGGGAGTGAGCAGTTCTTC
J gene: TRBJ1-2; V gene: TRBV7-2; D gene: NA; clone size: NA; CDR3 protein: CASSLESLGGYTF; CDR3 DNA: TGTGCCAGCAGCTTAGAATCACTCGGGGGCTACACCTTC
J gene: TRBJ2-1; V gene: TRBV18; D gene: NA; clone size: NA; CDR3 protein: CASSLIPGGGDEQFF; CDR3 DNA: TGTGCCAGCTCACTGATCCCGGGGGGCGGCGATGAGCAGTTCTTC
J gene: TRBJ2-7; V gene: TRBV19; D gene: TRBD2; clone size: NA; CDR3 protein: CASSISGRAYEQYF; CDR3 DNA: TGTGCCAGTAGTATCAGCGGGAGGGCCTACGAGCAGTACTTC
J gene: TRBJ2-7; V gene: TRBV20-1; D gene: NA; clone size: NA; CDR3 protein: CSAQTSYEQYF; CDR3 DNA: TGCAGTGCCCAGACTAGCTACGAGCAGTACTTC
J gene: TRBJ2-2; V gene: TRBV7-9; D gene: TRBD1; clone size: NA; CDR3 protein: CASSLALTGPNTGELFF; CDR3 DNA: TGTGCCAGCAGCTTAGCCCTGACAGGGCCCAACACCGGGGAGCTGTTTTTT
J gene: TRBJ2-1; V gene: TRBV10-2; D gene: NA; clone size: once; CDR3 protein: CASSEDGGRYNEQFF; CDR3 DNA: TGCGCCAGCAGTGAGGATGGCGGCCGTTACAATGAGCAGTTCTTC
J gene: TRBJ1-2; V gene: TRBV30; D gene: NA; clone size: NA; CDR3 protein: CAWSVQGNHGYTF; CDR3 DNA: TGTGCCTGGAGTGTACAGGGAAATCACGGCTACACCTTC
J gene: TRBJ2-1; V gene: TRBV5-5; D gene: TRBD2; clone size: NA; CDR3 protein: CASSLTSGIYNEQFF; CDR3 DNA: TGTGCCAGCAGCTTGACTAGCGGGATTTACAATGAGCAGTTCTTC
J gene: TRBJ2-7; V gene: TRBV6-1; D gene: TRBD1; clone size: NA; CDR3 protein: CASSPWTGGSYEQYF; CDR3 DNA: TGTGCCAGCAGCCCCTGGACAGGGGGCTCCTACGAGCAGTACTTC
J gene: TRBJ2-1; V gene: TRBV7-6; D gene: TRBD2; clone size: NA; CDR3 protein: CASKPSGRAFYNEQFF; CDR3 DNA: TGTGCCAGCAAGCCTAGCGGGAGGGCTTTCTACAATGAGCAGTTCTTC
J gene: TRBJ1-1; V gene: TRBV5-1; D gene: NA; clone size: NA; CDR3 protein: CASSLGFTVNTEAFF; CDR3 DNA: TGCGCCAGCAGCTTGGGATTTACGGTGAACACTGAAGCTTTCTTT
J gene: TRBJ2-7; V gene: TRBV29-1; D gene: TRBD1; clone size: NA; CDR3 protein: CSVEVRTGGDEQYF; CDR3 DNA: TGCAGCGTTGAGGTTCGGACAGGGGGCGACGAGCAGTACTTC
J gene: TRBJ2-5; V gene: TRBV9; D gene: TRBD2; clone size: NA; CDR3 protein: CASSPPGGRGVQETQYF; CDR3 DNA: TGTGCCAGCAGCCCACCCGGGGGGCGGGGGGTACAAGAGACCCAGTACTTC
J gene: TRBJ2-2; V gene: TRBV29-1; D gene: TRBD1; clone size: NA; CDR3 protein: CSVGGTGGFGELFF; CDR3 DNA: TGCAGCGTTGGGGGGACAGGGGGTTTCGGGGAGCTGTTTTTT
J gene: TRBJ1-4; V gene: TRBV5-1; D gene: NA; clone size: NA; CDR3 protein: CASSLAPGQPEKLFF; CDR3 DNA: TGCGCCAGCAGCTTGGCCCCTGGACAGCCTGAAAAACTGTTTTTT
J gene: TRBJ1-4; V gene: TRBV5-6; D gene: NA; clone size: NA; CDR3 protein: CASSYQGLAPNEKLFF; CDR3 DNA: TGTGCCAGCAGCTATCAGGGGTTAGCCCCAAATGAAAAACTGTTTTTT
J gene: TRBJ2-2; V gene: TRBV19; D gene: NA; clone size: once; CDR3 protein: CASSIDTGELFF; CDR3 DNA: TGTGCCAGTAGTATCGACACCGGGGAGCTGTTTTTT
J gene: TRBJ1-2; V gene: TRBV5-1; D gene: NA; clone size: NA; CDR3 protein: CASSLDPGNYGYTF; CDR3 DNA: TGCGCCAGCAGCTTGGACCCGGGAAACTATGGCTACACCTTC
J gene: TRBJ2-2; V gene: TRBV4-1; D gene: NA; clone size: NA; CDR3 protein: CASSPRDSTGELFF; CDR3 DNA: TGCGCCAGCAGCCCTCGGGACTCCACCGGGGAGCTGTTTTTT
J gene: TRBJ2-7; V gene: TRBV7-2; D gene: TRBD2; clone size: NA; CDR3 protein: CASSSRLAGAYEQYF; CDR3 DNA: TGTGCCAGCAGCTCGCGACTAGCGGGGGCCTACGAGCAGTACTTC